A selection of T cell receptor beta chains follows, all from one sample in a study of blood T cell repertoires in COVID-19. The table came from immunoSEQ multiplex PCR; TCRdb's copy has only in-frame clones and leaves some out. Here the sample spans 220,000 or so clones, roughly nine tenths being singletons. Sequenced sample: peripheral blood. The receptors derive from a woman aged 45 to 65 with COVID-19, enrolled during active disease. Both conserved end residues are part of each CDR3. D genes are given only for firm matches. Some rows mark clone size as missing; the rest say once, few, many or name a class of expanded clone.

cdr3_length,j_call,clone_size,v_call,d_call,cdr3_aa,cdr3_nt
16,TRBJ1-6,once,TRBV5-1,TRBD1,CASSLDRTGANSPLHF,TGCGCCAGCAGCTTAGATCGGACAGGGGCGAATTCACCCCTCCACTTT
20,TRBJ2-2,-,TRBV3-1/TRBV3-2,TRBD2,CASSRRPGLAKLANTGELFF,TGTGCCAGCAGCCGTCGACCGGGACTAGCGAAACTCGCGAACACCGGGGAGCTGTTTTTT
15,TRBJ2-5,once,TRBV28,TRBD2,CASSFRASGGPAEYF,TGTGCCAGCAGTTTTAGGGCTAGCGGGGGACCGGCGGAGTACTTC
13,TRBJ1-1,-,TRBV30,-,CAWSVQGNTEAFF,TGTGCCTGGAGTGTACAGGGTAACACTGAAGCTTTCTTT
18,TRBJ1-4,-,TRBV19,-,CASSIGGGPQVNNEKLFF,TGTGCCAGTAGTATAGGGGGAGGACCCCAGGTGAATAATGAAAAACTGTTTTTT
15,TRBJ2-7,-,TRBV14,TRBD1,CASSQDRGLLYEQYF,TGTGCCAGCAGCCAAGACAGGGGGCTTCTCTACGAGCAGTACTTC
13,TRBJ2-7,-,TRBV7-8,-,CASSLLGGYEQYF,TGTGCCAGCAGCTTATTAGGGGGTTACGAGCAGTACTTC
17,TRBJ1-3,-,TRBV18,TRBD1,CASSPTGQGGPGNTIYF,TGTGCCAGCTCACCAACGGGACAGGGGGGCCCTGGAAACACCATATATTTT
14,TRBJ2-5,-,TRBV13,TRBD1,CASSLRQGEETQYF,TGTGCCAGCAGCTTAAGACAGGGAGAAGAGACCCAGTACTTC
16,TRBJ2-2,-,TRBV5-6,-,CASSLLGGRATGELFF,TGTGCCAGCAGCTTGTTAGGAGGGCGGGCGACCGGGGAGCTGTTTTTT
15,TRBJ1-1,-,TRBV30,-,CAWSVWAYENTEAFF,TGTGCCTGGAGTGTATGGGCGTATGAGAACACTGAAGCTTTCTTT
18,TRBJ2-2,-,TRBV5-1,TRBD1,CASSARNRDSLNTGELFF,TGCGCCAGCAGCGCCCGTAACCGGGACAGCCTTAACACCGGGGAGCTGTTTTTT
15,TRBJ1-1,-,TRBV7-8,-,CASSPYPTPNTEAFF,TGTGCCAGCTCCCCTTACCCCACACCTAACACTGAAGCTTTCTTT
11,TRBJ1-2,-,TRBV20-1,TRBD1,CSAPYRGGYTF,TGCAGTGCTCCCTACAGGGGAGGCTACACCTTC
14,TRBJ1-1,-,TRBV4-3,-,CASSTGVDRTEAFF,TGCGCCAGCAGCACCGGGGTTGATAGGACTGAAGCTTTCTTT
17,TRBJ2-3,-,TRBV3-1/TRBV3-2,TRBD2,CASSQGIVAGGADTQYF,TGTGCCAGCAGCCAAGGAATAGTAGCGGGCGGCGCAGATACGCAGTATTTT
14,TRBJ2-3,-,TRBV3-1/TRBV3-2,-,CASSLGLGADTQYF,TGTGCCAGCAGCCTAGGACTCGGCGCAGATACGCAGTATTTT
18,TRBJ1-3,-,TRBV10-1,TRBD1,CASGSSFGQGISGNTIYF,TGCGCCAGCGGCTCAAGTTTCGGACAGGGGATCTCTGGAAACACCATATATTTT
14,TRBJ2-7,-,TRBV7-3,TRBD1,CASSLTGTAPEQYF,TGTGCCAGCAGCTTAACCGGGACAGCGCCCGAGCAGTACTTC
14,TRBJ1-1,-,TRBV5-1,-,CASSPEGVGTEAFF,TGCGCCAGCAGCCCCGAGGGTGTAGGAACTGAAGCTTTCTTT
14,TRBJ2-7,-,TRBV6-2/TRBV6-3,-,CASSYSRGSYEQYF,TGTGCCAGCAGTTACTCGCGGGGATCCTACGAGCAGTACTTC
16,TRBJ1-3,-,TRBV9,TRBD1,CASSVSGAGQKNTIYF,TGTGCCAGCAGCGTATCAGGGGCGGGACAGAAGAACACCATATATTTT
13,TRBJ1-2,-,TRBV19,-,CASRNQGTYGYTF,TGTGCCAGCCGTAATCAGGGGACCTATGGCTACACCTTC
14,TRBJ2-7,once,TRBV5-1,TRBD1,CASSPDRVRYEQYF,TGCGCCAGCAGCCCAGACAGGGTTCGATACGAGCAGTACTTC
15,TRBJ2-3,-,TRBV2,TRBD2,CASSMRGGGTDTQYF,TGTGCCAGCAGTATGCGGGGGGGCGGGACAGATACGCAGTATTTT
18,TRBJ2-6,once,TRBV5-8,-,CASSLMAGLLSGANVLTF,TGTGCCAGCAGCTTGATGGCAGGGCTCCTCTCTGGGGCCAACGTCCTGACTTTC
14,TRBJ1-4,few,TRBV7-2,-,CASSLAYGRGELFF,TGTGCCAGCAGCTTAGCGTATGGTAGGGGTGAACTGTTTTTT
13,TRBJ2-7,-,TRBV7-9,-,CASSPPGYYEQYF,TGTGCCAGCAGCCCCCCGGGTTACTACGAGCAGTACTTC
15,TRBJ1-1,-,TRBV11-2,-,CASSLAGGEGFEAFF,TGTGCCAGCAGCTTAGCGGGGGGAGAGGGATTTGAAGCTTTCTTT